The T cell receptor beta chain under discussion was sequenced for a study of blood T cell repertoires in COVID-19. The method was immunoSEQ multiplex PCR; TCRdb's version includes in-frame clones alone and lacks a portion of them. Of hundreds of thousands of clones listed, 80% are singletons. The CDR3 loop spans 15 amino acids. V was clipped by 11 bases and J by 4 bases; unmatched bases: 13. Germline CDR1 is KGHDR and CDR2 is SFDVKD. The sequence came from a woman in her thirties or forties with acute COVID-19. The rearrangement joins TRBV24-1 to TRBJ2-3, with 8 bases aligning to TRBD2. Sequencing was carried out using PBMCs or T cells enriched from blood (not recorded which). Here the CDR3 reads CAIRGASGPADTQYF. The CDR3 DNA reads TGTGCCATCAGGGGCGCTAGCGGGCCCGCAGATACGCAGTATTTT.